Listed below are T cell receptor beta chains from one sample, sequenced in a study of cytomegalovirus exposure and HLA in healthy donors. Using immunoSEQ multiplex PCR, the repertoire was profiled, and TCRdb retains in-frame clones only, with some absent. The sample records 150,000 to 200,000 clones, approximately 78% being singletons. What was sequenced was PBMCs. Receptors were obtained from a male donor in good health and CMV-seronegative. Each CDR3 is given with its conserved first and last residue. D genes are given only for firm matches. A row's size may be missing; if present it is once, few, many or a size class.

J,V,D,size,CDR3,DNA
TRBJ1-2,TRBV25-1,TRBD1,.,CASTGFGTAEGYTF,TGTGCCAGCACTGGGTTTGGGACAGCAGAGGGCTACACCTTC
TRBJ2-6,TRBV6-6,.,.,CASARPGSGANVLTF,TGTGCCAGCGCGAGGCCAGGGTCTGGGGCCAACGTCCTGACTTTC
TRBJ2-6,TRBV19,TRBD1,.,CASSEEQGAGGANVLTF,TGTGCCAGTAGTGAAGAACAGGGGGCGGGTGGGGCCAACGTCCTGACTTTC
TRBJ2-7,TRBV5-5,.,.,CASSLGAGADYEQYF,TGTGCCAGCAGCTTGGGTGCAGGGGCCGACTACGAGCAGTACTTC
TRBJ1-2,TRBV4-1,TRBD1,.,CASSQGIRDRAYGYTF,TGCGCCAGCAGCCAAGGGATCCGGGACAGGGCCTATGGCTACACCTTC
TRBJ1-6,TRBV27,TRBD1,.,CASSWVNRGNSPLHF,TGTGCCAGCAGTTGGGTAAACAGGGGAAATTCACCCCTCCACTTT
TRBJ1-2,TRBV6-5,.,.,CASSNQRGNYGYTF,TGTGCCAGCAGCAACCAACGGGGGAACTATGGCTACACCTTC
TRBJ1-1,TRBV30,.,.,CAWSAKTGVHTEAFF,TGTGCCTGGAGTGCCAAGACGGGGGTTCACACTGAAGCTTTCTTT
TRBJ1-2,TRBV2,TRBD1,.,CASSERGLTRENYGYTF,TGTGCCAGCAGTGAAAGGGGGCTAACCAGAGAAAACTATGGCTACACCTTC
TRBJ1-3,TRBV5-1,.,once,CASSLAQNSGNTIYF,TGCGCCAGCAGCTTGGCACAGAACTCTGGAAACACCATATATTTT
TRBJ1-1,TRBV9,.,few,CASSSSRLNTEAFF,TGTGCCAGCAGCTCCTCCAGATTGAACACTGAAGCTTTCTTT
TRBJ1-2,TRBV6-1,.,.,CASSGPGWRYGYPF,TGTGCCAGCAGTGGTCCAGGGTGGCGCTATGGCTACCCCTTC
TRBJ2-2,TRBV18,.,few,CASSIQGNTGELFF,TGTGCCAGCTCTATACAGGGGAACACCGGGGAGCTGTTTTTT
TRBJ1-2,TRBV28,.,once,CASTSQGVQAINYGYTF,TGTGCCAGCACTTCTCAAGGGGTCCAGGCTATTAACTATGGCTACACCTTC
TRBJ2-1,TRBV7-3,.,.,CASSPGLSSYNEQFF,TGTGCCAGCAGCCCAGGACTCAGCTCCTACAATGAGCAGTTCTTC
TRBJ2-3,TRBV19,TRBD2,.,CASSSRTSGGGDTQYF,TGTGCCAGTAGTTCTCGGACTAGCGGGGGTGGGGATACGCAGTATTTT
TRBJ2-2,TRBV6-5,TRBD1,.,CASSWTGGNGELFF,TGTGCCAGCAGTTGGACAGGGGGTAACGGGGAGCTGTTTTTT
TRBJ2-7,TRBV4-2,.,once,CASSQVSTASSYEQYF,TGTGCCAGCAGCCAAGTTTCGACAGCGAGCTCCTACGAGCAGTACTTC
TRBJ2-3,TRBV7-6,TRBD1,.,CASSLLSRTGSTDTQYF,TGTGCCAGCAGCTTACTCTCGAGGACAGGCAGCACAGATACGCAGTATTTT
TRBJ1-1,TRBV7-6,.,.,CASSPGPYNTEAFF,TGTGCCAGCAGCCCAGGGCCGTATAACACTGAAGCTTTCTTT
TRBJ2-3,TRBV28,.,.,CATSRQPSTDTQYF,TGTGCCACCTCTCGACAGCCCAGCACAGATACGCAGTATTTT
TRBJ1-1,TRBV2,.,.,CASVGGGRMNTEAFF,TGTGCCAGCGTAGGGGGGGGAAGAATGAACACTGAAGCTTTCTTT
TRBJ2-7,TRBV5-4,TRBD1,.,CASSGTGVEGEQYF,TGTGCCAGCAGCGGAACAGGGGTGGAAGGCGAGCAGTACTTC
TRBJ2-5,TRBV5-1,TRBD1,.,CASSLAGTASHQETQYF,TGCGCCAGCAGCTTGGCCGGGACAGCGAGCCACCAAGAGACCCAGTACTTC